What follows are 13 T cell receptor beta chains derived from one specimen sequenced in a study of radiation and T cells in renal cell carcinoma. The table came from immunoSEQ multiplex PCR; TCRdb's copy has only in-frame clones and leaves some out. The sample holds about 7,900 clones, around three fifths seen once. The treatment was: treatment-naive control, cytoreductive nephrectomy. The starting material was tumor tissue, obtained from a patient whose treatment was nephrectomy without radiotherapy. These TCRs come from a woman aged 70-85 years with renal cell carcinoma.

The chain recombines TRBV4-2 with TRBJ2-1, with a possible D match to TRBD2 (6 bases). Germline lookup yields CDR1 LGHNA and CDR2 YNFKEQ. The length of the CDR3 is 14 residues. Trimming removed 4 bases at V and 7 bases at J, with 14 bases between. The CDR3 region has the DNA TGTGCCAGCAGCCTCGGGGGTAGCGGTAATGAGCAGTTCTTC. Amino acid sequence: CASSLGGSGNEQFF.

This clone showed up just once. J is TRBJ2-2 and V is TRBV11-2, with TRBD1 as a possible D gene (5 bases). Trimming cost V 3 bases and J 1 base, with 9 bases left between them. CDR3 size: 15 residues. Per the germline V gene, CDR1 is SGHAT and CDR2 is FQNNGV. The CDR3 coding sequence is TGTGCCAGCAGCTTGAGGACACTGAACACCGGGGAGCTGTTTTTT. It translates to CASSLRTLNTGELFF.

The J gene is TRBJ1-1, the V gene TRBV7-9; TRBD1 agrees at 7 bases. This CDR3 contains 14 residues. V gave up 5 bases and J gave up 4 bases; unmatched junction bases: 7. CDR1 is SEHNR and CDR2 is FQNEAQ in the germline V gene (reference sequence). In DNA, the CDR3 is TGTGCCAGCAGCCCGGGACAGTCGAGCACTGAAGCTTTCTTT. Amino acids: CASSPGQSSTEAFF. Full variable domain (missing parts from reference TRBV7-9 and TRBJ1-1): DTGVSQNPRHKITKRGQNVTFRCDPISEHNRLYWYRQTLGQGPEFLTYFQNEAQLEKSRLLSDRFSAERPKGSFSTLEIQRTEQGDSAMYLCASSPGQSSTEAFFGQGTRLTVV.

The rearrangement joins TRBV7-2 to TRBJ2-7; TRBD2 might be the D (7 bases). Germline V gene sequence: CDR1 SGHTA, CDR2 FQGNSA. Deletions cut 3 bases from V and 3 bases from J, with 12 bases between. This CDR3 has 14 amino acids. The CDR3 coding sequence is TGTGCCAGCAGCTTCGGCGGGGGCGACTACGAGCAGTACTTC. Translation gives CASSFGGGDYEQYF.

V usage is TRBV18 and J usage is TRBJ2-7; 9 nucleotides align to TRBD1. Germline V lookup: CDR1 KGHSH, CDR2 LQKENI. CDR3 length: 15 amino acids. With 1 base clipped from V and 2 bases from J, the junction kept 3 bases outside the gene matches. Here the CDR3 DNA reads TGTGCCAGCTCACCACGGGACAGGGCGACCTACGAGCAGTACTTC. It encodes CASSPRDRATYEQYF.

The chain combines TRBV5-1 with TRBJ2-6, with 8 bases identical to TRBD1. Looked up from germline, CDR1 is SGHRS and CDR2 is YFSETQ. The CDR3 is 16 amino acids. Losses at the gene ends were 4 bases for V and 2 bases for J; bases not matched to a gene: 5. Here the CDR3 reads CASSPGQEAGANVLTF. Here the CDR3 DNA reads TGCGCCAGCAGCCCGGGACAGGAGGCTGGGGCCAACGTCCTGACTTTC.

This sequence joins TRBV7-5 and TRBJ1-2; the table's D call TRBD1 went unverified against the DNA. TRBV7-5 is a documented pseudogene. The CDR3 contains 13 residues. CDR3 nucleotides: TGTGCCAGAAGCGGACAGGGACTCTATGGCTACACCTTC. Translating it yields CARSGQGLYGYTF.

The J gene is TRBJ2-1, the V gene TRBV7-2; D is ambiguous. Per germline, CDR1 SGHTA and CDR2 FQGNSA. This CDR3 spans 15 amino acids. Trimming removed 2 bases from V and 5 bases from J, with 13 bases in between. CDR3 DNA: TGTGCCAGCAGCTTACAGGTTTCCTCGCACAATGAGCAGTTCTTC. Protein sequence: CASSLQVSSHNEQFF.

CDR3 amino acids: CASKGTNSGNTIYF. CDR3 DNA: TGTGCCAGCAAAGGGACCAACTCTGGAAACACCATATATTTT. The genes are TRBV25-1 and TRBJ1-3, with a possible D match to TRBD1 (5 bases). This CDR3 spans 14 amino acids. Germline CDR1 is MGHDK and CDR2 is SYGVNS. V gave up 7 bases and J gave up 0 bases, with 10 bases separating them.

This clone turned up a few times. V and J are TRBV20-1 and TRBJ1-2, with 8 bases identical to TRBD1. The V segment lost 3 bases and the J segment 13 bases; nucleotides outside the gene matches: 4. From germline, CDR1 is DFQATT and CDR2 SNEGSKA (reference sequence). This CDR3 spans 10 amino acids. In nucleotides, the CDR3 is TGCAGTGCTAGTGGCCAGGGGGCCACCTTC. Protein: CSASGQGATF.

Regarding this clone: The junction does not match germline at one end; this may be a read error. The chain is built from TRBV5-3 and TRBJ2-5; D call uncertain. TRBV5-3 is an open reading frame, and its role is uncertain. The CDR3 consists of 12 residues. The CDR3 coding sequence is TGTGCCAGCAGCTTGGTCCAAGAGACCCAGTACTTC. Its protein is CASSLVQETQYF.

This clone was found a few times. This chain's CDR3 is CSAGPNEKLFF. CDR3 nucleotides: TGCAGTGCTGGCCCTAATGAAAAACTGTTTTTT. The rearrangement uses TRBV20-1 and TRBJ1-4; no definite D call. Between the trimmed V and J ends, which lost 5 bases and 3 bases, there was a span of 4 bases. The length of the CDR3 is 11 residues. CDR1 DFQATT and CDR2 SNEGSKA come from the germline V gene (reference sequence).

The chain is built from TRBV30 and TRBJ2-2, with D possibly matching TRBD2 (5 bases). Looked up from germline, CDR1 is GTSNPN and CDR2 is SVGIG (reference sequence). The CDR3 totals 15 residues. The V gene lost 0 bases and the J gene lost 4 bases, with 12 bases spanning the gap. The CDR3 DNA reads as TGTGCCTGGAGTGTAGCGAGGGTGGGCACCGGGGAGCTGTTTTTT. Translating it yields CAWSVARVGTGELFF.